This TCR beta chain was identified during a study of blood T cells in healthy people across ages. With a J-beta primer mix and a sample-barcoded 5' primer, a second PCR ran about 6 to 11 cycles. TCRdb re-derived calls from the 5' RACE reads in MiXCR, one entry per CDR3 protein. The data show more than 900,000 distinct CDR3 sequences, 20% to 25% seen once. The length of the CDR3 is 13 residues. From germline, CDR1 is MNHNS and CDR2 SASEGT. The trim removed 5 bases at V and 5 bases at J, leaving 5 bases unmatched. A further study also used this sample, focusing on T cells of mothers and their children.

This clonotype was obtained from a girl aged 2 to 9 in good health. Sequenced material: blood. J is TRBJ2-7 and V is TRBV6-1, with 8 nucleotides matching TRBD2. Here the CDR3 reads CASSFSGIDEQYF. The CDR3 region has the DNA TGTGCCAGCAGTTTTAGCGGGATAGACGAGCAGTACTTC.